Below are 30 T cell receptor beta chains sequenced from a single sample in a study of cytomegalovirus exposure and HLA in healthy donors. PCR employed 60 Vbeta and 13 Jbeta primers. The table came from immunoSEQ multiplex PCR; TCRdb's copy has only in-frame clones and leaves some out. This sample carries under 250,000 clones, more than 65% of them seen once, and the ten largest clones take around 0.63%. The sequencing input was PBMCs. The receptor source for this set is a young man in good health and CMV-seronegative.

This clone was counted a few times. CDR3 nucleotide sequence: TGTGCCAGCAGCCCCCCGGCGGTTCCCTATGGCTACACCTTC. Translated: CASSPPAVPYGYTF. The chain uses TRBV7-9 and TRBJ1-2; D is ambiguous. This CDR3 region has 14 residues. Germline lookup yields CDR1 SEHNR and CDR2 FQNEAQ (reference sequence). Trimming took off 5 bases at V and 4 bases at J, with 14 bases between the two ends.

The sample holds a few counts of this clone. The chain has TRBV12-5 and TRBJ2-5, with TRBD1 matching 12 bases. The CDR3 has 17 residues. Trimming at V came to 5 bases and at J to 2 bases, leaving 9 bases not matched to a gene. The germline V gene encodes CDR1 LGHNT and CDR2 FRNRAP. DNA of the CDR3: TGTGCTAGTGGTCCCGGGACAGGGGGCTGGGGGCAAGAGACCCAGTACTTC. This gives the protein CASGPGTGGWGQETQYF. The whole variable domain, filled in from reference TRBV12-5 and TRBJ2-5, reads DARVTQTPRHKVTEMGQEVTMRCQPILGHNTVFWYRQTMMQGLELLAYFRNRAPLDDSGMPKDRFSAEMPDATLATLKIQPSEPRDSAVYFCASGPGTGGWGQETQYFGPGTRLLVL.

This clone was observed a single time. The chain joins TRBV20-1 to TRBJ2-1; D call uncertain. The V end was cut by 0 bases, the J end by 10 bases, with 7 bases between. The CDR3 spans 11 residues. Germline V gene sequence: CDR1 DFQATT, CDR2 SNEGSKA (reference sequence). The CDR3 DNA reads TGCAGTGCTAGAGATCGCGAGGAGCAGTTCTTC. This encodes CSARDREEQFF.

The chain is built from TRBV5-1 and TRBJ1-1, with 7 positions matching TRBD1. The CDR3 is 13 amino acids. The J segment lost 2 bases and the V segment lost 7 bases, leaving 5 bases of the junction unmatched. CDR1 and CDR2 (germline): SGHRS, YFSETQ. This chain's CDR3 is CASLDRENTEAFF. In DNA form, the CDR3 reads TGCGCCAGCCTCGACAGGGAAAACACTGAAGCTTTCTTT.

The rearrangement uses TRBV10-1 and TRBJ1-2; the D is unclear. Trimming cost V 4 bases and J 2 bases, with 8 bases left between them. Germline lookup yields CDR1 WNHNN and CDR2 SYGVQD (reference sequence). CDR3 length: 13 amino acids. CDR3: CASSVYRNYGYTF. The CDR3 DNA follows: TGCGCCAGCAGTGTTTACAGAAACTATGGCTACACCTTC.

The table lists this clone with a few counts. The chain links TRBV18 to TRBJ2-1; D not resolved. The length of the CDR3 is 13 residues. Germline assignment: CDR1 KGHSH and CDR2 LQKENI. Trimming cost V 3 bases and J 4 bases, with 7 bases left between them. CDR3 sequence: CASSPPVYNEQFF. The CDR3 DNA follows: TGTGCCAGCTCACCCCCGGTATACAATGAGCAGTTCTTC.

CDR3 in amino acids: CASSIWRRGNTEAFF. CDR3 in DNA: TGTGCCAGTAGTATTTGGCGCAGGGGGAACACTGAAGCTTTCTTT. The chain employs TRBV19 and TRBJ1-1; a weak D match, TRBD1 (6 bases). Trimming removed 3 bases from V and 1 base from J, with 12 bases in between. The CDR3 loop spans 15 amino acids. Germline CDR1 is LNHDA and CDR2 is SQIVND (reference sequence). Complete variable domain (other parts from reference TRBV19 and TRBJ1-1): DGGITQSPKYLFRKEGQNVTLSCEQNLNHDAMYWYRQDPGQGLRLIYYSQIVNDFQKGDIAEGYSVSREKKESFPLTVTSAQKNPTAFYLCASSIWRRGNTEAFFGQGTRLTVV.

Note on this clone: The sample holds other DNA sequences that translate to the same CDR3. The rearrangement uses TRBV30 and TRBJ1-2; a possible D gene is TRBD1 (5 bases). Per germline, CDR1 GTSNPN and CDR2 SVGIG (reference sequence). Trimming took 0 bases from V and 5 from J, leaving 7 bases between them. The CDR3 has 12 residues. CDR3 DNA: TGTGCCTGGAGTGTGGGGCGGTATGGCTACACCTTC. This codes for CAWSVGRYGYTF.

The gene calls are TRBV11-2 and TRBJ1-2; no clear D gene. From germline, CDR1 is SGHAT and CDR2 FQNNGV. The V end lost 0 bases, the J end lost 7 bases, and 9 bases lay between the germline ends. This CDR3 spans 13 amino acids. DNA of the CDR3: TGTGCCAGCAGCTTAGACGTAGCAAGTGGCTACACCTTC. This encodes CASSLDVASGYTF.

The chain has TRBV18 and TRBJ2-3; D remains ambiguous. Looked up from germline, CDR1 is KGHSH and CDR2 is LQKENI. Trimming left V 3 bases short and J 6 bases short, with 4 bases between. The CDR3 is 11 residues long. CDR3 in amino acids: CASSPSDTQYF. As DNA, the CDR3 is TGTGCCAGCTCACCGTCGGATACGCAGTATTTT.

The CDR3 nucleotides are TGTGCCAGCAGCTTGGGCGGGAGGGGATCCTACGAGCAGTACTTC. Translation gives CASSLGGRGSYEQYF. The V gene is TRBV5-4, the J gene TRBJ2-7, with TRBD2 identical over 9 bases. J lost 1 base, V lost 0 bases, and 2 bases had no gene match. Looked up from germline, CDR1 is SGHNT and CDR2 is YYREEE (reference sequence). This CDR3 has 15 amino acids.

The chain combines TRBV10-1 with TRBJ2-3; D is perhaps TRBD2 (7 bases). The CDR3 contains 13 residues. Germline loops: CDR1 WNHNN, CDR2 SYGVQD (reference sequence). The V and J ends lost 6 bases and 6 bases respectively, with 13 bases between them. This CDR3 is CASSVAGADTQYF. As DNA, the CDR3 is TGCGCCAGCAGCGTCGCGGGGGCCGATACGCAGTATTTT.

This chain uses TRBV10-3 with TRBJ2-3, with a possible D match to TRBD2 (7 bases). Trimming shortened V by 6 bases and J by 6 bases, and 22 bases separated the two germline ends. The CDR3 covers 16 residues. Germline CDR1 ENHRY, CDR2 SYGVKD. The CDR3 loop reads CAISSGGGGRTDTQYF. DNA for the CDR3: TGTGCCATCAGCTCGGGCGGGGGCGGGAGAACGGATACGCAGTATTTT.

CDR3: CASSLGYGETQYF. The CDR3 nucleotides are TGTGCCAGCAGCTTGGGCTACGGGGAGACCCAGTACTTC. The chain links TRBV5-4 to TRBJ2-5; D gene ambiguous. The CDR3 spans 13 residues. Trimming stripped 0 bases from V and 5 bases from J, with 8 bases between. Germline CDR1 and CDR2: SGHNT and YYREEE (reference sequence).

The CDR3 nucleotides are TGCGCCAGCAGTAAGTTAGCGGGACCATCCTACAATGAGCAGTTCTTC. Translation: CASSKLAGPSYNEQFF. The rearrangement joins TRBV10-1 to TRBJ2-1; TRBD2 matches at 8 bases. The CDR3 runs 16 residues. From germline, CDR1 is WNHNN and CDR2 SYGVQD (reference sequence). V dropped 5 bases and J dropped 1; count of bases not matched to a gene: 7.

V and J are TRBV15 and TRBJ2-7; no definite D call. V shed 0 bases and J shed 4 bases, with 10 bases lying between them. Per the germline V gene, CDR1 is LNHNV and CDR2 is YYDKDF (reference sequence). The CDR3 has 14 residues. The CDR3 DNA reads TGTGCCACCAGCAGAGATCGCTTAACTTACGAGCAGTACTTC. This encodes CATSRDRLTYEQYF.

This clone was recorded a few times. The V gene is TRBV28, the J gene TRBJ1-2, with 8 nucleotides matching TRBD1. Per the germline V gene, CDR1 is MDHEN and CDR2 is SYDVKM. The CDR3 is 14 amino acids. After removal of 5 bases from V and 8 bases from J, the junction contained 10 bases not matched to a gene. This CDR3 reads CASSPWTGRSGYTF. The CDR3 bases are TGTGCCAGCAGTCCATGGACAGGGAGGAGCGGCTACACCTTC.

Only a few counts were recorded for this clone. The chain employs TRBV21-1 and TRBJ2-3; the table's TRBD2 call for D was not verified on the DNA. TRBV21-1 is tagged as a pseudogene. CDR3 length: 19 amino acids. The CDR3 sequence: CASSKAGMPSGTSTDTQYF. The CDR3 DNA follows: TGTGCCAGCAGCAAAGCGGGAATGCCTAGCGGAACTAGCACAGATACGCAGTATTTT.

J is TRBJ1-2 and V is TRBV7-6, with D maybe TRBD1 (5 bases). This CDR3 contains 13 residues. Germline V lookup: CDR1 SGHVS, CDR2 FNYEAQ. Trimming took off 5 bases at V and 5 bases at J, with 12 bases between the two ends. This chain's CDR3 is CASSLIQGYGYTF. The CDR3 DNA reads TGTGCCAGCAGCCTCATTCAGGGTTATGGCTACACCTTC.

This clone was observed a few times. CDR3 residues: CASSYRTSGKETQYF. In DNA form, the CDR3 reads TGTGCCAGCAGTTACAGGACTAGCGGGAAAGAGACCCAGTACTTC. The chain uses TRBV2 and TRBJ2-5, with 12 bases fitting TRBD2. Germline V lookup: CDR1 SNHLY, CDR2 FYNNEI. The ends lost 5 bases at V and 3 bases at J; junction bases unmatched: 4. The CDR3 totals 15 residues. The full variable domain, completed using reference TRBV2 and TRBJ2-5, is EPEVTQTPSHQVTQMGQEVILRCVPISNHLYFYWYRQILGQKVEFLVSFYNNEISEKSEIFDDQFSVERPDGSNFTLKIRSTKLEDSAMYFCASSYRTSGKETQYFGPGTRLLVL.

The rearrangement uses TRBV6-5 and TRBJ2-2, with TRBD1 as a possible D gene (5 bases). The CDR3 has 13 amino acids. Germline loops: CDR1 MNHEY, CDR2 SVGAGI. Between the trimmed V and J ends, which lost 10 bases and 1 base, there was a span of 10 bases. DNA of the CDR3: TGTGCCACCCGAAGGGGGAACACCGGGGAGCTGTTTTTT. Protein sequence: CATRRGNTGELFF.

The CDR3 sequence is CASRDRLAARSYNEQFF. For the CDR3, the DNA is TGTGCCAGCAGAGATCGACTAGCGGCCCGCTCCTACAATGAGCAGTTCTTC. This chain connects TRBV28 to TRBJ2-1, with 9 bases matching TRBD2. The CDR3 loop spans 17 amino acids. From germline, CDR1 is MDHEN and CDR2 SYDVKM. V trimming: 6 bases; J trimming: 0 bases; junction bases outside the gene matches: 9.

The genes are TRBV7-3 and TRBJ2-7, with 7 bases lining up with TRBD2. The junction had 5 bases not matched to a gene; V was cut back by 4 bases and J by 2 bases. CDR1 SGHTA and CDR2 FQGTGA come from the germline V gene. The CDR3 runs 14 residues. CDR3 sequence (DNA): TGTGCCAGCAGCTATAGCGGGCTCACCTACGAGCAGTACTTC. Translating it yields CASSYSGLTYEQYF.

The chain joins TRBV5-6 to TRBJ2-7; the D gene is possibly TRBD1 (6 bases). The CDR3 sequence is 13 residues long. Trimming took 4 bases from V and 6 from J, leaving 14 bases between them. From germline, CDR1 is SGHDT and CDR2 YYEEEE. CDR3 sequence reads: CASSGGDRVEQYF. The CDR3 bases are TGTGCCAGCAGCGGGGGCGATCGTGTCGAGCAGTACTTC.

The chain has TRBV6-5 and TRBJ1-1; D is possibly TRBD1 (6 bases). The CDR3 is 15 residues long. Germline V gene lookup returns CDR1 MNHEY and CDR2 SVGAGI. Trimming left V 6 bases short and J 1 base short, with 15 bases between. The CDR3 here is CASRINRDRNTEAFF. CDR3 nucleotides: TGTGCCAGCAGGATTAACAGGGATCGGAACACTGAAGCTTTCTTT.

The chain combines TRBV2 with TRBJ1-5; 12 bases agree with TRBD1. The J segment lost 6 bases and the V segment lost 6 bases, leaving 3 bases of the junction unmatched. From germline, CDR1 is SNHLY and CDR2 FYNNEI. This CDR3 comprises 14 residues. Written as DNA, the CDR3 is TGTGCCAGCAGCGGGACAGGGGGCACTCAGCCCCAGCATTTT. Translation gives CASSGTGGTQPQHF.

This clone was recorded only once. This chain's CDR3 is CASSLVLQGAGGYTF. Here the CDR3 DNA reads TGTGCCAGCAGCTTAGTACTACAGGGGGCAGGTGGCTACACCTTC. The J gene is TRBJ1-2, the V gene TRBV7-2, with 9 nucleotides matching TRBD1. The CDR3 spans 15 residues. The germline V gene has CDR1 SGHTA and CDR2 FQGNSA. V gave up 1 base and J gave up 7 bases; unmatched junction bases: 7.

This chain uses TRBV28 with TRBJ2-5; D uncertain. V was clipped by 7 bases and J by 7 bases, with 10 bases between them. The CDR3 sequence is 11 residues long. Germline values: CDR1 MDHEN, CDR2 SYDVKM. The CDR3 sequence is CASTDTRTQYF. The CDR3 DNA follows: TGTGCCAGCACCGATACGCGGACCCAGTACTTC. Complete variable domain (other parts from reference TRBV28 and TRBJ2-5): DVKVTQSSRYLVKRTGEKVFLECVQDMDHENMFWYRQDPGLGLRLIYFSYDVKMKEKGDIPEGYSVSREKKERFSLILESASTNQTSMYLCASTDTRTQYFGPGTRLLVL.

The chain uses TRBV7-2 and TRBJ2-5; TRBD2 matches 7 bases. V dropped 3 bases and J dropped 3; count of bases not matched to a gene: 19. This CDR3 is built from 19 residues. The germline V gene encodes CDR1 SGHTA and CDR2 FQGNSA. The CDR3 DNA follows: TGTGCCAGCAGCTTGTGGGACGGTGGCCTGGGAGGGAGTAAAGAGACCCAGTACTTC. Amino acid sequence: CASSLWDGGLGGSKETQYF.

The chain links TRBV30 to TRBJ1-6; D is undetermined. Trimming left V 2 bases short and J 4 bases short, with 9 bases between. The CDR3 extends over 14 amino acids. In germline, CDR1 is GTSNPN, CDR2 SVGIG (reference sequence). Here the CDR3 DNA reads TGTGCCTGGAGTCCAGATCTGTATAATTCACCCCTCCACTTT. As protein: CAWSPDLYNSPLHF.